Described below is a single TCR beta chain sequence and its context. Its matching antigen is unknown. CDR3 length: 12 residues. Germline CDR1 is MGHRA and CDR2 is YSYEKL. Deletions cut 1 base from V and 8 bases from J, with 8 bases between. Healthy and HIV-negative, the adult donors had no recent acute infections or vaccinations. All donors were Caucasian adults living in Nashville, Tennessee. Produced via immunoSEQ multiplex PCR; TCRdb's table is partial and in-frame only. The sample holds about 1 million clones; about 75% are singletons and the top ten take roughly 1.4%. This entry belongs to a study of shared clonotypes between healthy human individuals. Study information: Donor composition was a couple of women and three men, aged 18 to 49. Regarding the study as a whole: Sampling covered nothing but blood. Tissue TCR repertoires likely differ from those found in blood.

Sequenced sample: memory CD4+ T cells sorted from blood. Noted subset: CD45RA-negative fraction. V and J are TRBV4-1 and TRBJ1-2; D is undetermined. The sequence was obtained from a man in his late teens or twenties in good health. The CDR3 DNA follows: TGCGCCAGCAGCCAAGGGGGTGTGGGCTACACCTTC. It is translated as CASSQGGVGYTF.